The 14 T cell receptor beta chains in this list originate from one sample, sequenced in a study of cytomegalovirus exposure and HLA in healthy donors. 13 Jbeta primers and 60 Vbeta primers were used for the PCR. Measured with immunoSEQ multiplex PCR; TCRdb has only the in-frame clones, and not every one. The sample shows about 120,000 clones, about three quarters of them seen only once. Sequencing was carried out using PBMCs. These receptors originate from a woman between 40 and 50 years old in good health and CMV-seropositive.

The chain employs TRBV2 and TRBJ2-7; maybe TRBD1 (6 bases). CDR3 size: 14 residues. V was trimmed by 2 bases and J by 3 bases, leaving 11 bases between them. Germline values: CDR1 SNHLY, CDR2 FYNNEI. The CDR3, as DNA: TGTGCCAGCAGTGAAAACAGGGCCGGCTACGAGCAGTACTTC. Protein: CASSENRAGYEQYF.

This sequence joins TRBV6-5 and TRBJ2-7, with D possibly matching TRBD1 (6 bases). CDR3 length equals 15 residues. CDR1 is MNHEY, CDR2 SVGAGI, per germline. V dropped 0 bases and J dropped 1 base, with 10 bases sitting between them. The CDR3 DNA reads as TGTGCCAGCAGTTACTCGTTTGACAGGTCCTACGAGCAGTACTTC. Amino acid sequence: CASSYSFDRSYEQYF.

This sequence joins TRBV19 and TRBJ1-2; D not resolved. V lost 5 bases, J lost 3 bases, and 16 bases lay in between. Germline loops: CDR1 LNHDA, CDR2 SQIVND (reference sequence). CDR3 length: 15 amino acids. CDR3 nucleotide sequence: TGTGCCAGTAGTTACTCGGGAAGGGCGGACTATGGCTACACCTTC. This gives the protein CASSYSGRADYGYTF.

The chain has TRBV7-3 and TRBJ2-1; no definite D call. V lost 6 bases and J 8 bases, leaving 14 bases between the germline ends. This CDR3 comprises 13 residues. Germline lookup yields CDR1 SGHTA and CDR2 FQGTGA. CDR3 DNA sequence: TGTGCCAGCAGACGAACTAAGGCAGATGAGCAGTTCTTC. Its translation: CASRRTKADEQFF.

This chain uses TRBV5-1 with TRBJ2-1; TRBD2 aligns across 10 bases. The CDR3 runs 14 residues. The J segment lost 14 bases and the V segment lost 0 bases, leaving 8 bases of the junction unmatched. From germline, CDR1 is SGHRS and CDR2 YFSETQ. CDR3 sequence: CASSLGLAGVGKFF. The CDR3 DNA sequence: TGCGCCAGCAGCTTGGGCCTAGCGGGGGTGGGTAAGTTCTTC.

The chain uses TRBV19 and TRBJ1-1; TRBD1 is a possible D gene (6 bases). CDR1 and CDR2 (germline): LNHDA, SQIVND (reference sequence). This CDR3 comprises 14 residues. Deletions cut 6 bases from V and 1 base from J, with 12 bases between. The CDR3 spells CASRPTGPNTEAFF. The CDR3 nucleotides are TGTGCCAGTAGACCTACAGGGCCGAACACTGAAGCTTTCTTT.

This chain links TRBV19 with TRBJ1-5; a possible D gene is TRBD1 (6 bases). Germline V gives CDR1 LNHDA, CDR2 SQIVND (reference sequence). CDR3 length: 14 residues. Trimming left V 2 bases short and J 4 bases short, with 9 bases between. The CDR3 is CASSIRTANQPQHF. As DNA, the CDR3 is TGTGCCAGTAGTATACGGACAGCGAATCAGCCCCAGCATTTT.

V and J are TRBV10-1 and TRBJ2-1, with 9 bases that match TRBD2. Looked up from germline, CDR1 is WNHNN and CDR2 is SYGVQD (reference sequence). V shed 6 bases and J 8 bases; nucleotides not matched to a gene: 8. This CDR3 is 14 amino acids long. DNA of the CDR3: TGCGCCAGCAGGGCCGGGACTAGCTGGCATGAGCAGTTCTTC. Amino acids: CASRAGTSWHEQFF.

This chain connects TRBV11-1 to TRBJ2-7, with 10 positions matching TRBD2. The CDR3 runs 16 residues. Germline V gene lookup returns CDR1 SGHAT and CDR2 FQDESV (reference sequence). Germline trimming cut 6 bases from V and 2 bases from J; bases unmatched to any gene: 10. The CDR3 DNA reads TGTGCCAGCAGTCACACCCCTAGCGGGGGAACCTACGAGCAGTACTTC. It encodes CASSHTPSGGTYEQYF.

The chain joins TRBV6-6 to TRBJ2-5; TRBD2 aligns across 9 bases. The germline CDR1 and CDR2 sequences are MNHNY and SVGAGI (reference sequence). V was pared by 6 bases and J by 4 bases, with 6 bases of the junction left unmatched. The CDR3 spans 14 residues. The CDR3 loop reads CASRVSGRGETQYF. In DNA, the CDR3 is TGTGCCAGCAGGGTTAGCGGGAGAGGAGAGACCCAGTACTTC.

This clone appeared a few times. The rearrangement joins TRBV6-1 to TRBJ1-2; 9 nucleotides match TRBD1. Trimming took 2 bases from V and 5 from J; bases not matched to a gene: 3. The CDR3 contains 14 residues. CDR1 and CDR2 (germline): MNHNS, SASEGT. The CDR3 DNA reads TGTGCCAGCAGTGAACCTGGGACAGGGTATGGCTACACCTTC. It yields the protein CASSEPGTGYGYTF.

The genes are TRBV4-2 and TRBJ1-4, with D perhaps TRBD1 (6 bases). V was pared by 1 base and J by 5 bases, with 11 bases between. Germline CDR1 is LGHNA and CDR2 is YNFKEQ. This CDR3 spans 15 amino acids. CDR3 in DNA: TGTGCCAGCAGCCAAGGCTCAGGGGTCAATGAAAAACTGTTTTTT. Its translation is CASSQGSGVNEKLFF.

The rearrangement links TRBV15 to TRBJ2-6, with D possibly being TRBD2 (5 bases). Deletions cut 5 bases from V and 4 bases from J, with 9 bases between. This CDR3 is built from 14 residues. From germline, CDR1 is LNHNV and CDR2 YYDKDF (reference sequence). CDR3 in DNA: TGTGCCACCAGCGAGGGAATCGGGGCCAACGTCCTGACTTTC. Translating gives CATSEGIGANVLTF.

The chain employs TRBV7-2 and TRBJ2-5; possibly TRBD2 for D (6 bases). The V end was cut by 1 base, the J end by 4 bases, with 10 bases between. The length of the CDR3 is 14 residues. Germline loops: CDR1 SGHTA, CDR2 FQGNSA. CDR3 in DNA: TGTGCCAGCAGCTTAGGGACTACAGGAGAGACCCAGTACTTC. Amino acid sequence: CASSLGTTGETQYF.